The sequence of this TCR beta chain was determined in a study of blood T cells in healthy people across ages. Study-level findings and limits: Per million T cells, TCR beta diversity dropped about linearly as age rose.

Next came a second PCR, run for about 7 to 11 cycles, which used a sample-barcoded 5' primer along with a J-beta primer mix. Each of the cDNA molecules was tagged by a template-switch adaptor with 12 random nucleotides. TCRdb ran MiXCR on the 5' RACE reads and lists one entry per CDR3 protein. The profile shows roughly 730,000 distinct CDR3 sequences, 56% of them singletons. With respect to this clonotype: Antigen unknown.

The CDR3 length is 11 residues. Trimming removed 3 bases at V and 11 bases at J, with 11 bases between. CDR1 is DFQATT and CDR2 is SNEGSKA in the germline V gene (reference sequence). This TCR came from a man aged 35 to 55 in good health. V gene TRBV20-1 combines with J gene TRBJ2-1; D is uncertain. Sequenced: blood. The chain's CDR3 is CSARDAPQQFF. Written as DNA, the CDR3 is TGCAGTGCTAGGGACGCACCCCAGCAGTTCTTC.